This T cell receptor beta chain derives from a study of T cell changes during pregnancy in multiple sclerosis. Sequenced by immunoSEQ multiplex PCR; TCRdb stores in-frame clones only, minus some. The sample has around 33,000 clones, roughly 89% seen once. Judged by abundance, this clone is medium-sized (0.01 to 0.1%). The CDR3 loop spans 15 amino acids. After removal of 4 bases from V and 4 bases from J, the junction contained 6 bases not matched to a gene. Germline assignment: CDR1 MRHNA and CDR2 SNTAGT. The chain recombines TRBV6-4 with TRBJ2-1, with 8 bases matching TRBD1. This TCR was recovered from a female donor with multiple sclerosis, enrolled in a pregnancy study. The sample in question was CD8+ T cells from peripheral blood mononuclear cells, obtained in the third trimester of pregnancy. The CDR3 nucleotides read TGTGCCAGCAGTGCAGGGGGCGAGGATTACAATGAGCAGTTCTTC. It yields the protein CASSAGGEDYNEQFF.